The next 30 T cell receptor beta chains were all read from a single sample in a study of graft-versus-host responses after intestinal transplantation. The repertoire was sequenced with immunoSEQ multiplex PCR; TCRdb's copy has only in-frame clones and lacks some. Found here are just under 2,500 clones, roughly 95% of them singletons; the top ten hold approximately 1.5%. Source: PBMCs, taken less than 20 days after intestinal transplant. Receptors were obtained from a human patient who received an intestinal transplant, so some T cells may come from the graft donor.

J is TRBJ2-3 and V is TRBV5-6; 8 bases line up with TRBD2. CDR1 and CDR2 (germline): SGHDT, YYEEEE. The CDR3 consists of 15 residues. Unmatched junction bases numbered 9, after V lost 4 bases and J lost 5 bases. Written as DNA, the CDR3 is TGTGCCAGCAGCCCGAGCGGGGGTCCGAGAGATACGCAGTATTTT. Residues: CASSPSGGPRDTQYF.

The gene calls are TRBV9 and TRBJ1-2, with TRBD1 matching over 7 bases. This CDR3 is built from 13 residues. With V trimmed by 6 bases and J by 6 bases, 8 bases remained unmatched. The germline V gene has CDR1 SGDLS and CDR2 YYNGEE. The CDR3 coding sequence is TGTGCCAGCACCTCAGACAGGGAGAATGGCTACACCTTC. It translates to CASTSDRENGYTF.

The count of this clone is one. The gene calls are TRBV5-1 and TRBJ2-7; 9 bases are a match to TRBD2. This CDR3 contains 20 residues. V lost 0 bases, J lost 7 bases, and 23 bases stayed unmatched. Germline loops: CDR1 SGHRS, CDR2 YFSETQ. The CDR3 nucleotides read TGCGCCAGCAGCTTGGATCCCCCGGGCAGAGTGGGCGGGAGGGCGGAAGAGCAGTACTTC. This gives the protein CASSLDPPGRVGGRAEEQYF.

This chain joins TRBV6-1 and TRBJ2-7; TRBD1 might be the D (5 bases). Germline CDR1 reads MNHNS; CDR2 reads SASEGT. The CDR3 is 14 amino acids. V was cut by 2 bases and J by 4 bases, with 12 bases left in between. As DNA, the CDR3 is TGTGCCAGCAGTGAAAAACCGCCAGGGTACGAGCAGTACTTC. Its protein is CASSEKPPGYEQYF.

This chain joins TRBV14 and TRBJ1-1; D is undetermined. The CDR3 length is 11 residues. Germline V gene lookup returns CDR1 SGHDN and CDR2 FVKESK. Trimming removed 3 bases from V and 6 bases from J, with 5 bases in between. CDR3 nucleotide sequence: TGTGCCAGCAGCCAGGGCCCTGAAGCTTTCTTT. As protein: CASSQGPEAFF.

The chain uses TRBV28 and TRBJ1-6, with a weak D call TRBD1 (5 bases). From germline, CDR1 is MDHEN and CDR2 SYDVKM. Trimming took off 3 bases at V and 9 bases at J, with 15 bases between the two ends. The CDR3 covers 15 residues. The CDR3 DNA follows: TGTGCCAGCAGTTTGGAGGGACCCCCTTTTTCACCCCTCCACTTT. It codes for CASSLEGPPFSPLHF.

The chain is built from TRBV13 and TRBJ2-1; 13 bases match TRBD2. This CDR3 has 21 amino acids. Per germline, CDR1 PRHDT and CDR2 FYEKMQ (reference sequence). V lost 3 bases, J lost 2 bases, and 16 bases stayed unmatched. CDR3 loop: CASSLMLTLTGTSGAYNEQFF. The CDR3, as DNA: TGTGCCAGCAGCTTGATGCTAACCTTGACAGGGACTAGCGGGGCCTACAATGAGCAGTTCTTC. Supplemented by reference TRBV13 and TRBJ2-1, the full variable domain reads AAGVIQSPRHLIKEKRETATLKCYPIPRHDTVYWYQQGPGQDPQFLISFYEKMQSDKGSIPDRFSAQQFSDYHSELNMSSLELGDSALYFCASSLMLTLTGTSGAYNEQFFGPGTRLTVL.

The V call is TRBV6-5, the J call TRBJ2-7; 7 bases fit TRBD2. Losses at the gene ends were 6 bases for V and 7 bases for J; bases not matched to a gene: 12. CDR3 length: 14 residues. Germline CDR1 and CDR2: MNHEY and SVGAGI. The CDR3 DNA follows: TGTGCCAGCAGCCCCGGGGTAGGGAGGGTTGAGCAGTACTTC. Protein product: CASSPGVGRVEQYF.

The chain recombines TRBV6-4 with TRBJ2-3; 11 positions agree with TRBD2. V was clipped by 0 bases and J by 2 bases; unmatched bases: 4. CDR1 is MRHNA and CDR2 is SNTAGT in the germline V gene. This CDR3 spans 17 amino acids. The CDR3 region is CASSDSRLAGYTDTQYF. CDR3 nucleotide sequence: TGTGCCAGCAGTGACTCAAGACTAGCGGGGTACACAGATACGCAGTATTTT.

The chain has TRBV5-1 and TRBJ2-7, with D perhaps matching TRBD2 (6 bases). CDR1 is SGHRS and CDR2 is YFSETQ in the germline V gene. The CDR3 totals 15 residues. Trimming cost V 4 bases and J 0 bases, with 14 bases left between them. DNA for the CDR3: TGCGCCAGCAGCCGCGCTGGGGAGGCCTCCTACGAGCAGTACTTC. Amino acids: CASSRAGEASYEQYF.

This chain links TRBV11-2 with TRBJ2-5; D unclear. The CDR3 contains 15 residues. Per the germline V gene, CDR1 is SGHAT and CDR2 is FQNNGV. The ends were cut back, 0 bases at V and 1 base at J, with 9 bases in the middle. CDR3 coding DNA: TGTGCCAGCAGCTTAGAATGGGCACCCCAAGAGACCCAGTACTTC. Translated, it gives CASSLEWAPQETQYF.

The chain combines TRBV2 with TRBJ2-1; 7 bases match TRBD1. CDR1 SNHLY and CDR2 FYNNEI come from the germline V gene. The CDR3 has 15 residues. V lost 8 bases to trimming and J lost 2 bases; unmatched junction nucleotides: 9. The CDR3 nucleotides are TGTGCCAGCCAAGGGGGCAGGGTAGCCTACAATGAGCAGTTCTTC. Its protein is CASQGGRVAYNEQFF.

This chain links TRBV4-2 with TRBJ2-7, with TRBD1 as a possible D gene (6 bases). The germline V gene encodes CDR1 LGHNA and CDR2 YNFKEQ. The CDR3 contains 15 residues. V was shortened by 1 base and J by 4 bases, with 14 bases between the two germline ends. The chain's CDR3 is CASSQVRGSHYEQYF. In nucleotides, the CDR3 is TGTGCCAGCAGCCAAGTTAGGGGGAGTCATTACGAGCAGTACTTC.

This chain joins TRBV6-5 and TRBJ1-1; 7 bases line up with TRBD1. Germline trimming cut 2 bases from V and 3 bases from J; bases unmatched to any gene: 3. The CDR3 sequence is 14 residues long. CDR1 MNHEY and CDR2 SVGAGI come from the germline V gene. In nucleotides, the CDR3 is TGTGCCAGCAGTTACACAGGGGTGGACACTGAAGCTTTCTTT. Translation gives CASSYTGVDTEAFF.

This chain connects TRBV4-1 to TRBJ1-1; no reliable D call. Germline V gene data show CDR1 as MGHRA and CDR2 as YSYEKL. This CDR3 is 15 amino acids long. Trimming took 4 bases from V and 0 from J, leaving 12 bases between them. This CDR3 is CASSLRQTMNTEAFF. The CDR3 bases are TGCGCCAGCAGCCTCCGACAAACGATGAACACTGAAGCTTTCTTT.

The V call is TRBV5-1, the J call TRBJ2-2, with 8 positions matching TRBD1. The CDR3 is 17 amino acids. J gave up 7 bases and V 0 bases, and 11 bases lay outside the gene matches. The germline V gene encodes CDR1 SGHRS and CDR2 YFSETQ. The CDR3 DNA reads as TGCGCCAGCAGCTTGGCGGCGGCCCGACAGGGGATCGGGGAGCTGTTTTTT. Translated, it gives CASSLAAARQGIGELFF.

This clone was seen a single time. The CDR3 region has the DNA TGTGCCAGCAGCGCGGGGGGGGCCGGGGACATAGCCAAAAACATTCAGTACTTC. As protein: CASSAGGAGDIAKNIQYF. The chain combines TRBV9 with TRBJ2-4; 8 bases agree with TRBD2. Germline V gene data show CDR1 as SGDLS and CDR2 as YYNGEE. J was trimmed by 0 bases and V by 3 bases; bases with no gene match: 11. The CDR3 is 18 residues long.

J is TRBJ1-5 and V is TRBV28, with D possibly TRBD1 on 5 matching bases. The CDR3 consists of 12 residues. Germline-derived CDR1 and CDR2 are MDHEN and SYDVKM. Trimming stripped 6 bases from V and 7 bases from J, with 10 bases between. The CDR3: CASREGSQPQHF. CDR3 DNA: TGTGCCAGCAGGGAGGGGAGCCAGCCCCAGCATTTT.

CDR3 protein: CASSWGQGETEAFF. The CDR3 nucleotides are TGTGCCAGCAGCTGGGGACAGGGGGAGACTGAAGCTTTCTTT. The J gene is TRBJ1-1, the V gene TRBV5-6, with 11 positions matching TRBD1. Germline V gene lookup returns CDR1 SGHDT and CDR2 YYEEEE. Losses at the gene ends were 3 bases for V and 5 bases for J; bases not matched to a gene: 3. The CDR3 consists of 14 residues. The full variable domain, rest sourced from reference TRBV5-6 and TRBJ1-1, is DAGVTQSPTHLIKTRGQQVTLRCSPKSGHDTVSWYQQALGQGPQFIFQYYEEEERQRGNFPDRFSGHQFPNYSSELNVNALLLGDSALYLCASSWGQGETEAFFGQGTRLTVV.

Here the CDR3 DNA reads TGTGCCATCAGTGAGTCGAGACTAGCGGGACCCATTGCCTACGAGCAGTACTTC. It codes for CAISESRLAGPIAYEQYF. The chain joins TRBV10-3 to TRBJ2-7; TRBD2 aligns across 11 bases. Trimming removed 0 bases from V and 2 bases from J; junction bases left unmatched: 9. Per germline, CDR1 ENHRY and CDR2 SYGVKD. This CDR3 has 18 residues.

The chain couples TRBV28 to TRBJ1-1; D may be TRBD1 (6 bases). Trimming stripped 2 bases from V and 10 bases from J, with 11 bases between. Germline V CDR1 and CDR2: MDHEN, SYDVKM. This CDR3 has 12 residues. CDR3 coding DNA: TGTGCCAGCAGTTTACGGGGGGCAGCAGCTTTCTTT. It is translated as CASSLRGAAAFF.

The V gene is TRBV5-5, the J gene TRBJ2-3, with TRBD1 matching over 7 bases. The CDR3 runs 16 residues. CDR1 and CDR2 from the germline V gene are SGHKS and YYEKEE (reference sequence). V was pared by 2 bases and J by 6 bases, with 12 bases of the junction left unmatched. CDR3 loop: CASSFPGQILFDTQYF. Written as DNA, the CDR3 is TGTGCCAGCAGCTTCCCGGGACAGATCCTCTTCGATACGCAGTATTTT.

The V call is TRBV11-2, the J call TRBJ2-1, with 9 bases lining up with TRBD2. CDR3 length equals 17 residues. The V and J ends lost 6 bases and 0 bases, in that order; junction bases with no gene match: 9. Germline V gene data show CDR1 as SGHAT and CDR2 as FQNNGV. The CDR3 sequence: CASRGASGISSYNEQFF. As DNA, the CDR3 is TGTGCCAGCAGGGGGGCTAGCGGGATTAGCTCCTACAATGAGCAGTTCTTC.

The chain links TRBV27 to TRBJ2-1; 8 bases align to TRBD2. The CDR3 loop spans 17 amino acids. Looked up from germline, CDR1 is MNHEY and CDR2 is SMNVEV (reference sequence). The J segment lost 5 bases and the V segment lost 4 bases, leaving 13 bases of the junction unmatched. CDR3 DNA sequence: TGTGCCAGCAGTTCCTATGCATTGCGGGGGGTTGACAATGAGCAGTTCTTC. Amino acids: CASSSYALRGVDNEQFF.

CDR3 sequence (DNA): TGCGCCAGCAGCCAACCCAGGGTAGCCAAAAACATTCAGTACTTC. Encoded protein: CASSQPRVAKNIQYF. The chain couples TRBV4-1 to TRBJ2-4, with D possibly TRBD1 on 5 matching bases. This CDR3 spans 15 amino acids. In germline, CDR1 is MGHRA, CDR2 YSYEKL. The ends were cut back, 2 bases at V and 0 bases at J, with 8 bases in the middle.

The V and J genes are TRBV2 and TRBJ2-3; 11 nucleotides line up with TRBD1. After removal of 8 bases from V and 7 bases from J, the junction contained 8 bases not matched to a gene. There are 14 residues in the CDR3. Looked up from germline, CDR1 is SNHLY and CDR2 is FYNNEI. CDR3 sequence reads: CASLQGQGANTQYF. The CDR3 nucleotides read TGTGCCAGCCTCCAAGGACAGGGGGCAAATACGCAGTATTTT. Based on the CDR3 plus reference TRBV2 and TRBJ2-3, the full variable domain is EPEVTQTPSHQVTQMGQEVILRCVPISNHLYFYWYRQILGQKVEFLVSFYNNEISEKSEIFDDQFSVERPDGSNFTLKIRSTKLEDSAMYFCASLQGQGANTQYFGPGTRLTVL.

This chain links TRBV28 with TRBJ2-7; TRBD2 aligns across 9 bases. The junction had 5 bases not matched to a gene; V was cut back by 5 bases and J by 6 bases. Germline CDR1 MDHEN, CDR2 SYDVKM. The CDR3 loop spans 13 amino acids. CDR3 nucleotides: TGTGCCAGCAGTCGGACTAGCGAGCCCGAGCAGTACGTC. Amino acids: CASSRTSEPEQYV.

This rearrangement joins TRBV4-2 to TRBJ1-1, with D unresolved. The V gene's germline CDR1 is LGHNA and CDR2 YNFKEQ. Trimming took off 8 bases at V and 3 bases at J, with 13 bases between the two ends. This CDR3 spans 13 amino acids. The CDR3 DNA sequence: TGTGCCAGCGCCGATCGACATTACACTGAAGCTTTCTTT. This gives the protein CASADRHYTEAFF.

The chain combines TRBV27 with TRBJ1-1; D is perhaps TRBD1 (6 bases). V was clipped by 5 bases and J by 6 bases, with 19 bases between them. Germline V gene data show CDR1 as MNHEY and CDR2 as SMNVEV (reference sequence). CDR3 size: 15 residues. The CDR3 loop reads CASSLRVGAIAEAFF. CDR3 nucleotides: TGTGCCAGCAGTCTACGGGTGGGGGCGATAGCTGAAGCTTTCTTT.

This sequence joins TRBV28 and TRBJ2-3, with 7 bases fitting TRBD2. In germline, CDR1 is MDHEN, CDR2 SYDVKM. The CDR3 sequence is 14 residues long. V lost 5 bases, J lost 4 bases, and 6 bases stayed unmatched. In DNA form, the CDR3 reads TGTGCCAGCAGTCTCTCGGGGGGTTCAGATACGCAGTATTTT. This translates into CASSLSGGSDTQYF.